The 5 T cell receptor beta chains in this list originate from one sample, sequenced in a study of blood T cell repertoires in COVID-19. Assay: immunoSEQ multiplex PCR; the TCRdb copy retains only in-frame clones and omits some. The sample contains about 100,000 clones, about 90% of which appear only once. Sequences were obtained from peripheral blood. The receptor set was obtained from a young man in a cohort sampled during active COVID-19.

The chain has TRBV7-9 and TRBJ2-3; D is unclear. CDR3 length equals 15 residues. With 5 bases removed from V and 2 bases from J, the gap between germline ends came to 14 bases. Germline CDR1 is SEHNR and CDR2 is FQNEAQ (reference sequence). The CDR3: CASSQVGSNTDTQYF. The CDR3 DNA sequence: TGTGCCAGCAGCCAAGTGGGCAGCAACACAGATACGCAGTATTTT.

This clone came up a few times. The CDR3: CASSMGSGVARSYEQYF. CDR3 DNA: TGTGCCAGTAGTATGGGGTCGGGGGTAGCCCGATCCTACGAGCAGTACTTC. This chain joins TRBV19 and TRBJ2-7; D might be TRBD2 (6 bases). CDR1 LNHDA and CDR2 SQIVND come from the germline V gene (reference sequence). V lost 3 bases, J lost 1 base, and 19 bases lay in between. CDR3 length equals 17 residues. The full variable domain, in which reference TRBV19 and TRBJ2-7 provide the parts outside the CDR3, is DGGITQSPKYLFRKEGQNVTLSCEQNLNHDAMYWYRQDPGQGLRLIYYSQIVNDFQKGDIAEGYSVSREKKESFPLTVTSAQKNPTAFYLCASSMGSGVARSYEQYFGPGTRLTVT.

The rearrangement links TRBV7-3 to TRBJ2-3, with no clear D. The CDR3 has 16 amino acids. Germline values: CDR1 SGHTA, CDR2 FQGTGA. V shed 5 bases and J shed 0 bases, with 15 bases lying between them. DNA for the CDR3: TGTGCCAGCAGCGTATCACAGTTGTCTAGCACAGATACGCAGTATTTT. The encoded protein is CASSVSQLSSTDTQYF.

The chain recombines TRBV28 with TRBJ1-5; TRBD1 matches at 7 bases. V dropped 6 bases and J dropped 0; count of bases not matched to a gene: 8. Per germline, CDR1 MDHEN and CDR2 SYDVKM. This CDR3 contains 16 residues. CDR3 protein: CASRNYGTDSNQPQHF. The CDR3 region has the DNA TGTGCCAGCAGAAACTACGGGACAGATAGCAATCAGCCCCAGCATTTT. Combining the CDR3 with reference TRBV28 and TRBJ1-5 gives the whole variable domain DVKVTQSSRYLVKRTGEKVFLECVQDMDHENMFWYRQDPGLGLRLIYFSYDVKMKEKGDIPEGYSVSREKKERFSLILESASTNQTSMYLCASRNYGTDSNQPQHFGDGTRLSIL.

This chain links TRBV29-1 with TRBJ2-5, with D tentatively TRBD2 (5 bases). This CDR3 is built from 14 residues. Germline V gene data show CDR1 as SQVTM and CDR2 as ANQGSEA. The V end lost 6 bases, the J end lost 1 base, and 15 bases lay between the germline ends. Written as DNA, the CDR3 is TGCAGCGTCCCCCCCTGGGAGAGCCAAGAGACCCAGTACTTC. Amino acid sequence: CSVPPWESQETQYF.